This record covers a single T cell receptor beta chain. Its antigen is undetermined. Some clones are missing from TCRdb's copy, which holds only in-frame ones; the method was immunoSEQ multiplex PCR. The repertoire holds around 1,900,000 clones, with about 93% as singletons. The data stem from a study of shared clonotypes between healthy human individuals. Overall study findings and caveats: Between a handful of donors, naive CD4 clonotypes were shared at a level of approximately 5%. Generation probabilities of non-shared clonotypes were lower (relative to those shared by all four donors). Few donors restricted represented genetic and exposure-history diversity.

The naive CD8 fraction comprised CD45RO-negative cells positively selected for CCR7 and excluded terminally differentiated effector memory CD45RA+ cells. The sequenced material came from naive CD8+ T cells from PBMCs. This sequence was found in a man aged 18 to 35 in good health. Some clones in this sample may be carry-over from other donors' samples.

CDR3: CASSPNRDRRQEQYF. The CDR3, as DNA: TGTGCCAGCAGCCCCAACCGGGACAGGCGGCAGGAGCAGTACTTC. The V call is TRBV6-5, the J call TRBJ2-7; 8 positions agree with TRBD1. Germline trimming cut 6 bases from V and 7 bases from J; bases unmatched to any gene: 14. The CDR3 covers 15 residues. Germline CDR1 is MNHEY and CDR2 is SVGAGI.